This passage covers 17 T cell receptor beta chains from one sample sequenced in a study of CD4 T cell repertoires in COVID-19. TCRdb's table, derived via immunoSEQ multiplex PCR, lists solely in-frame clones and lacks some. The sample carries about 75,000 clones, roughly four fifths recorded once. The sequencing here drew on CD4+ T cells from peripheral blood, taken after recovery from COVID-19. The receptors were gathered from a human donor who had COVID-19.

The chain joins TRBV6-1 to TRBJ2-7; D gene unclear. The CDR3 has 15 residues. Germline V gene lookup returns CDR1 MNHNS and CDR2 SASEGT. V was cut by 2 bases and J by 8 bases, with 19 bases left in between. The DNA for the CDR3 is TGTGCCAGCAGTGAACTCCAAGGGTCAACCTCGAAGCAGTACTTC. Its protein product is CASSELQGSTSKQYF.

The rearrangement joins TRBV20-1 to TRBJ1-1, with D uncertain. The V gene's germline CDR1 is DFQATT and CDR2 SNEGSKA (reference sequence). CDR3 size: 11 residues. The V end was cut by 6 bases, the J end by 7 bases, with 12 bases between. The CDR3 sequence: CSAPRTVEAFF. The CDR3 coding sequence is TGCAGTGCCCCCAGAACCGTTGAAGCTTTCTTT.

V gene TRBV6-5 combines with J gene TRBJ1-5; D call uncertain. This CDR3 is 14 amino acids long. Germline V gene lookup returns CDR1 MNHEY and CDR2 SVGAGI. V was cut by 4 bases and J by 1 base, with 8 bases left in between. CDR3 region: CASSWVQSNQPQHF. CDR3 DNA sequence: TGTGCCAGCAGTTGGGTACAGAGCAATCAGCCCCAGCATTTT.

The gene calls are TRBV18 and TRBJ2-7; no clear D gene. The V and J ends lost 1 base and 2 bases respectively, with 9 bases between them. Germline values: CDR1 KGHSH, CDR2 LQKENI. This CDR3 has 14 amino acids. The CDR3 nucleotides read TGTGCCAGCTCACCACGTAAAGAGGCCTACGAGCAGTACTTC. Residues: CASSPRKEAYEQYF.

The rearrangement uses TRBV5-1 and TRBJ2-5; 10 nucleotides line up with TRBD2. V lost 4 bases and J lost 1; bases outside the gene matches: 7. The germline gives CDR1 SGHRS, CDR2 YFSETQ. The CDR3 length is 16 residues. The CDR3 DNA sequence: TGCGCCAGCAGCGCGAGGGCTAGCGGGGGCCAAGAGACCCAGTACTTC. This codes for CASSARASGGQETQYF.

The rearrangement joins TRBV5-1 to TRBJ2-3; D unclear. The germline gives CDR1 SGHRS, CDR2 YFSETQ. CDR3 length: 12 amino acids. Trimming took 0 bases from V and 3 from J, leaving 2 bases between them. The CDR3 DNA sequence: TGCGCCAGCAGCTTGGTGACAGATACGCAGTATTTT. Its protein is CASSLVTDTQYF. The whole variable domain, filled in from reference TRBV5-1 and TRBJ2-3, reads KAGVTQTPRYLIKTRGQQVTLSCSPISGHRSVSWYQQTPGQGLQFLFEYFSETQRNKGNFPGRFSGRQFSNSRSEMNVSTLELGDSALYLCASSLVTDTQYFGPGTRLTVL.

The chain couples TRBV10-3 to TRBJ2-1; 16 bases are a match to TRBD2. Trimming cost V 6 bases and J 5 bases; bases outside gene matches: 7. This CDR3 spans 17 amino acids. In germline, CDR1 is ENHRY, CDR2 SYGVKD. The CDR3 spells CAIRQGTSGGANNEQFF. For the CDR3, the DNA is TGTGCCATCAGGCAAGGGACTAGCGGGGGGGCCAACAATGAGCAGTTCTTC.

The V gene is TRBV7-9, the J gene TRBJ1-2; D unresolved. Trimming took 1 base from V and 4 from J, leaving 7 bases between them. The CDR3 totals 13 residues. Germline V gene lookup returns CDR1 SEHNR and CDR2 FQNEAQ (reference sequence). CDR3 protein: CASSLGPGYGYTF. The CDR3 DNA reads TGTGCCAGCAGCTTAGGACCGGGCTATGGCTACACCTTC.

The chain combines TRBV7-8 with TRBJ1-1; D call uncertain. The CDR3 is 13 amino acids. Germline-derived CDR1 and CDR2 are SGHVS and FQNEAQ. Trimming took off 8 bases at V and 1 base at J, with 11 bases between the two ends. In nucleotides, the CDR3 is TGTGCCAGCCGGTCGGAAGGGAACACTGAAGCTTTCTTT. Protein sequence: CASRSEGNTEAFF.

The V gene is TRBV5-1, the J gene TRBJ1-5; perhaps TRBD1 as D (5 bases). Germline-derived CDR1 and CDR2 are SGHRS and YFSETQ. Between the trimmed V and J ends, which lost 4 bases and 8 bases, there was a span of 16 bases. The CDR3 loop spans 14 amino acids. The CDR3 sequence is CASSPGVVGEPQHF. CDR3 DNA sequence: TGCGCCAGCAGCCCGGGGGTCGTGGGGGAGCCCCAGCATTTT.

The V call is TRBV6-5, the J call TRBJ2-1, with TRBD2 matching over 8 bases. This CDR3 has 14 residues. Trimming cost V 9 bases and J 5 bases; bases outside gene matches: 9. CDR1 and CDR2 (germline): MNHEY, SVGAGI. The CDR3 spells CASTLAEVHNEQFF. The CDR3 DNA follows: TGTGCCAGTACACTAGCGGAGGTCCACAATGAGCAGTTCTTC.

The V call is TRBV19, the J call TRBJ2-5; D possibly uses TRBD1 or TRBD2 (6 bases each). The CDR3 loop spans 15 amino acids. Germline values: CDR1 LNHDA, CDR2 SQIVND (reference sequence). V lost 6 bases and J 4 bases, leaving 18 bases between the germline ends. CDR3 nucleotide sequence: TGTGCCAGTAGGGAGGGGGGCCTATCCCCAGAGACCCAGTACTTC. This encodes CASREGGLSPETQYF.

The rearrangement uses TRBV27 and TRBJ2-1; no definite D call. V lost 3 bases to trimming and J lost 7 bases, with 10 bases between them. Germline values: CDR1 MNHEY, CDR2 SMNVEV (reference sequence). CDR3 length: 13 amino acids. This CDR3 is CASSFFERNEQFF. CDR3 coding DNA: TGTGCCAGCAGTTTTTTTGAGCGAAATGAGCAGTTCTTC.

The chain is built from TRBV5-4 and TRBJ1-2, with TRBD1 identical over 9 bases. The germline gives CDR1 SGHNT, CDR2 YYREEE (reference sequence). V lost 0 bases, J lost 4 bases, and 1 base stayed unmatched. This CDR3 contains 14 residues. The CDR3 here is CASSLEQGAYGYTF. In DNA form, the CDR3 reads TGTGCCAGCAGCTTGGAACAGGGGGCCTATGGCTACACCTTC. Supplemented by reference TRBV5-4 and TRBJ1-2, the full variable domain reads ETGVTQSPTHLIKTRGQQVTLRCSSQSGHNTVSWYQQALGQGPQFIFQYYREEENGRGNFPPRFSGLQFPNYSSELNVNALELDDSALYLCASSLEQGAYGYTFGSGTRLTVV.

Here the CDR3 reads CASSLDTGTDTQYF. CDR3 in DNA: TGTGCCAGCAGCTTAGACACAGGCACAGATACGCAGTATTTT. The chain combines TRBV7-2 with TRBJ2-3; the D is unclear. The V end lost 1 base, the J end lost 1 base, and 6 bases lay between the germline ends. The CDR3 contains 14 residues. Germline V lookup: CDR1 SGHTA, CDR2 FQGNSA.

The V and J genes are TRBV11-2 and TRBJ2-3; TRBD2 aligns across 12 bases. V dropped 5 bases and J dropped 7; count of bases not matched to a gene: 10. CDR1 and CDR2 (germline): SGHAT, FQNNGV. The CDR3 extends over 16 amino acids. The CDR3 loop is CASSPNPSGRGNTQYF. CDR3 coding DNA: TGTGCCAGCAGCCCTAATCCTAGCGGGAGGGGAAATACGCAGTATTTT.

This rearrangement joins TRBV6-5 to TRBJ2-3; D ambiguous. CDR3 length equals 13 residues. CDR1 is MNHEY, CDR2 SVGAGI, per germline. V was shortened by 6 bases and J by 1 base, with 8 bases between the two germline ends. This chain's CDR3 is CASRGPRTDTQYF. The CDR3 DNA follows: TGTGCCAGCAGAGGGCCTCGCACAGATACGCAGTATTTT.